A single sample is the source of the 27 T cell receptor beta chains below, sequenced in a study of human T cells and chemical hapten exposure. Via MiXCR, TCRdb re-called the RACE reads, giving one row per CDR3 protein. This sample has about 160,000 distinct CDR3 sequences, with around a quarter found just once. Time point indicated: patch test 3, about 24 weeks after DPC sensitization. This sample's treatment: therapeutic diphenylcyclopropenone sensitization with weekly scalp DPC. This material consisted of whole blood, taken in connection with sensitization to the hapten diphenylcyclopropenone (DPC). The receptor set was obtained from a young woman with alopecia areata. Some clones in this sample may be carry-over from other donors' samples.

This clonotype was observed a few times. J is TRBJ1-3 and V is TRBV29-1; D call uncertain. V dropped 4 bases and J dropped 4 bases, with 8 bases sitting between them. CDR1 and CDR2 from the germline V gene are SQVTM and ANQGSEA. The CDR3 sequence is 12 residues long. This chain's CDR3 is CSVVEIGNTIYF. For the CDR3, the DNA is TGCAGCGTTGTAGAAATCGGAAACACCATATATTTT.

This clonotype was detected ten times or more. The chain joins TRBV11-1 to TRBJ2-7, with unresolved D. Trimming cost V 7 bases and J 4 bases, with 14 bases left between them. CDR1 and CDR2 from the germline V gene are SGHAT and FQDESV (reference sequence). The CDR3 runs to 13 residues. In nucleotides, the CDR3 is TGTGCCAGCACCCCTCGGTTGCGGTACGAGCAGTACTTC. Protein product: CASTPRLRYEQYF.

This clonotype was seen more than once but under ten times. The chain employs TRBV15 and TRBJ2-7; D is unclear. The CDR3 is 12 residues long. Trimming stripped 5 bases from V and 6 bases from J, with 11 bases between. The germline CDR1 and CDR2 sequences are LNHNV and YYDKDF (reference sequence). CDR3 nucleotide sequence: TGTGCCACCAGCGGACCGCTCGGCGAGCAGTACTTC. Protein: CATSGPLGEQYF.

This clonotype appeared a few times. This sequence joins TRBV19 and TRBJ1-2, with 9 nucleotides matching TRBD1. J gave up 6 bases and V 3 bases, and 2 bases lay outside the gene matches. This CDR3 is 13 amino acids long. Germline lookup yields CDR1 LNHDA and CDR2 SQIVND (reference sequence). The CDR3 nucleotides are TGTGCCAGTAGTATCGGGACAGGGCATGGCTACACCTTC. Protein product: CASSIGTGHGYTF.

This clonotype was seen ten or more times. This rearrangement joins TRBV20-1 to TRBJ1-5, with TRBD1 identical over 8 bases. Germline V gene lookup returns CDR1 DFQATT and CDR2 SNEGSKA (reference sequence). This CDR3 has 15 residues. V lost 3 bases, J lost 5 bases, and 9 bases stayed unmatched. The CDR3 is CSASPEGQGYQPQHF. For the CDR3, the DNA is TGCAGTGCTAGCCCGGAAGGACAGGGCTATCAGCCCCAGCATTTT.

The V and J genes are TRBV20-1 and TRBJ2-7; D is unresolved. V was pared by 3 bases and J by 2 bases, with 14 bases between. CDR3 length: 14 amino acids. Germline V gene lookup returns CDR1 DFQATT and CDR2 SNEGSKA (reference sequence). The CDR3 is CSASLVAAPYEQYF. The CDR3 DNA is TGCAGTGCTAGCCTTGTTGCGGCCCCCTACGAGCAGTACTTC.

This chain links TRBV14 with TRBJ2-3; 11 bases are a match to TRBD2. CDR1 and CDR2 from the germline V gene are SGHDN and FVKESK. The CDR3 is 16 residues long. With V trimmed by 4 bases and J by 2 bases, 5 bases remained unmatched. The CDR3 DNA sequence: TGTGCCAGCAGCCGAAGACTAGCGGGACACACAGATACGCAGTATTTT. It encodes CASSRRLAGHTDTQYF.

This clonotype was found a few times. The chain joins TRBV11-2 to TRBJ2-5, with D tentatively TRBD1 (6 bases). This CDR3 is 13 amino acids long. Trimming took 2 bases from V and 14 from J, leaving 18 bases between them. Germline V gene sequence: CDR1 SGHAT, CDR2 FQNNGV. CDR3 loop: CASSLTSNRDNYF. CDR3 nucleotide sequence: TGTGCCAGCAGCTTAACCTCTAACCGGGACAATTACTTC.

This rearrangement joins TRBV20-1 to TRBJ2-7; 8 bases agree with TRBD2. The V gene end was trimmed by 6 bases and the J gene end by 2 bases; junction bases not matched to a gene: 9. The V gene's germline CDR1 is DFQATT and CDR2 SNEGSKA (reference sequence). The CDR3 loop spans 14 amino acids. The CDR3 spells CSARASGRPYEQYF. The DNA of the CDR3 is TGCAGTGCACGGGCTAGCGGGCGACCCTACGAGCAGTACTTC.

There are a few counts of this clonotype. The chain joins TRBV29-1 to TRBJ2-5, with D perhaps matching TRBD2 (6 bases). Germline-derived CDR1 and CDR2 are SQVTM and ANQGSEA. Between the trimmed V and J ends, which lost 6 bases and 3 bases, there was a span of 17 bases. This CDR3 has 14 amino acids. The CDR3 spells CSVSPLAGKETQYF. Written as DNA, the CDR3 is TGCAGCGTCTCTCCTCTGGCGGGGAAAGAGACCCAGTACTTC. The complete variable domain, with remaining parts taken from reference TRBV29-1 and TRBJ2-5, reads SAVISQKPSRDICQRGTSLTIQCQVDSQVTMMFWYRQQPGQSLTLIATANQGSEATYESGFVIDKFPISRPNLTFSTLTVSNMSPEDSSIYLCSVSPLAGKETQYFGPGTRLLVL.

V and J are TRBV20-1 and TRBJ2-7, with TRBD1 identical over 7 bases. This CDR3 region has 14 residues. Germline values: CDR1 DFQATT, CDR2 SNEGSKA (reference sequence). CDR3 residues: CSAYQTGNWYEQYF. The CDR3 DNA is TGCAGCGCTTATCAGACAGGGAATTGGTACGAGCAGTACTTC.

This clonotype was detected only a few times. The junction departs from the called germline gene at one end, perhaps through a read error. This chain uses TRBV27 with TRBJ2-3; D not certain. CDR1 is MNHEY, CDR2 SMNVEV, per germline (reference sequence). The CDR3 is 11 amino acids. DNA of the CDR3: TGCGCCAGCAGAAACTCAGATACGCAGTATTTT. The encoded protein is CASRNSDTQYF.

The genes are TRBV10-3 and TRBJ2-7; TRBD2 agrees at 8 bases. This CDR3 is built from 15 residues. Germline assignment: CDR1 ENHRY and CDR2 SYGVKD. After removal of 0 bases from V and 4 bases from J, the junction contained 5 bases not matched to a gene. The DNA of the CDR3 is TGTGCCATCAGTGAGTCACGGGGGGGCCGGTACGAGCAGTACTTC. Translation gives CAISESRGGRYEQYF.

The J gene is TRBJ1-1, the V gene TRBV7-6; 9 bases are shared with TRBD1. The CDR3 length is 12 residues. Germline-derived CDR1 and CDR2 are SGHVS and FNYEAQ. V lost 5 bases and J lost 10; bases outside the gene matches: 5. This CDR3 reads CASSKGQGGAFF. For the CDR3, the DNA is TGTGCCAGCAGCAAGGGACAGGGCGGAGCTTTCTTT.

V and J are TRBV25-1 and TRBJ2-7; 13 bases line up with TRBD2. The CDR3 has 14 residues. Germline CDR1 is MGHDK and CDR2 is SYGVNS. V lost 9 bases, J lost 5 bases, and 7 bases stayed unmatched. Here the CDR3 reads CASVGLAGVHEQYF. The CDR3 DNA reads TGTGCCAGTGTTGGACTAGCGGGAGTCCACGAGCAGTACTTC.

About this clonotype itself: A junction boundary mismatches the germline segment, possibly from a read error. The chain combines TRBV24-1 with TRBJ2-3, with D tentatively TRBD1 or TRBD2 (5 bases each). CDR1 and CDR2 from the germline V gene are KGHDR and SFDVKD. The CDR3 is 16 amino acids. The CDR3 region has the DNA TGTGCCACCAGTGATTTCTTCGGGGCACCCACAGGTACGCAGTATTTT. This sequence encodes CATSDFFGAPTGTQYF.

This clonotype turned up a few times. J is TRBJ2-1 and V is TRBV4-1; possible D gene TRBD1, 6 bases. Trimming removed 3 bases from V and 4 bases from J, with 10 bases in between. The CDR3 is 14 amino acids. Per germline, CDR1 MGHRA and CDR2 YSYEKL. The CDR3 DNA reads TGCGCCAGCAGCCACCAACAGGGTTACAATGAGCAGTTCTTC. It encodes CASSHQQGYNEQFF.

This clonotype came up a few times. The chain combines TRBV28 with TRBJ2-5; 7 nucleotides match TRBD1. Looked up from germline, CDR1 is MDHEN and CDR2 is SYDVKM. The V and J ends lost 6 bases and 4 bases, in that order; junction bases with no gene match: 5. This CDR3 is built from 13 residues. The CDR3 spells CASRSTGVETQYF. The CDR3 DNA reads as TGTGCCAGCAGATCTACAGGGGTAGAGACCCAGTACTTC.

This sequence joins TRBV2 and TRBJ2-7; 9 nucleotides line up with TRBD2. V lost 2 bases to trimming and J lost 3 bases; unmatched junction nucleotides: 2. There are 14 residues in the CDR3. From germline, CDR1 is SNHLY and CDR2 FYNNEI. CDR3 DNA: TGTGCCAGCAGTGAACAGACTAGCGGCTACGAGCAGTACTTC. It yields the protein CASSEQTSGYEQYF.

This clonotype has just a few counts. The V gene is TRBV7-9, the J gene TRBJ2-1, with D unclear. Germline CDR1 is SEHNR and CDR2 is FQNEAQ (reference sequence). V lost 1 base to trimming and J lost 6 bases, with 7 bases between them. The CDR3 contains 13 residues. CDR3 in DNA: TGTGCCAGCAGCTTAGGGTCACGCAATGAGCAGTTCTTC. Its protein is CASSLGSRNEQFF.

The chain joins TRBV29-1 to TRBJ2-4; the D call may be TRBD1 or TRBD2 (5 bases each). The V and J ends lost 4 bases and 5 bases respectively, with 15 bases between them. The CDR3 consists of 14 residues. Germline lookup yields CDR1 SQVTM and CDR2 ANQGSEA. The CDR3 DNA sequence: TGCAGCGTTGCAGGGAGTCTGGTCGAAAACATTCAGTACTTC. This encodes CSVAGSLVENIQYF.

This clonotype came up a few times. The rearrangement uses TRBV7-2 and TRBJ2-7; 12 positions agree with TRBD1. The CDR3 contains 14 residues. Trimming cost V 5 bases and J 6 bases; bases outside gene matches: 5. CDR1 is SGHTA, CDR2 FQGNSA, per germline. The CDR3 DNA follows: TGTGCCAGCAGCCTCCGGGACAGGGGGCCCGAGCAGTACTTC. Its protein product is CASSLRDRGPEQYF.

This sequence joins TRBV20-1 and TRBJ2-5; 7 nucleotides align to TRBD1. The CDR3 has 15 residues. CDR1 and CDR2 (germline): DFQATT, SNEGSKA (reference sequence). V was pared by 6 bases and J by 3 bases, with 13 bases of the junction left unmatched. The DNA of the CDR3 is TGCAGTGCCCGTGGTGCCTCCGGGACAGAAGAGACCCAGTACTTC. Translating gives CSARGASGTEETQYF.

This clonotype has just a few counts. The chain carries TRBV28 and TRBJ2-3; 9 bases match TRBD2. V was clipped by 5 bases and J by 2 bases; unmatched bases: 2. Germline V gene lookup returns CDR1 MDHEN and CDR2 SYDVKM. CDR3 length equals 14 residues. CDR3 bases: TGTGCCAGCAGTACTAGCGGGTTCACAGATACGCAGTATTTT. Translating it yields CASSTSGFTDTQYF.

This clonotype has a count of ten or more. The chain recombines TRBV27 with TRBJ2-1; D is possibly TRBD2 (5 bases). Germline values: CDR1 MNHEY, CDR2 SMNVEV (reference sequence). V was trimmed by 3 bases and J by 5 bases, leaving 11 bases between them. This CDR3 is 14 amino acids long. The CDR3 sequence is CASSFSGRHNEQFF. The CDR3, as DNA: TGTGCCAGCAGTTTTTCGGGAAGGCACAATGAGCAGTTCTTC.

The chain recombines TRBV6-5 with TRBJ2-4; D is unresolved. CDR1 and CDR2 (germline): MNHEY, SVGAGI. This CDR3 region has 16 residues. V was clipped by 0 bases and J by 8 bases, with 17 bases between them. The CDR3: CASSYSSPATNYIQYF. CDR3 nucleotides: TGTGCCAGCAGTTACTCCTCCCCAGCGACAAACTACATTCAGTACTTC.

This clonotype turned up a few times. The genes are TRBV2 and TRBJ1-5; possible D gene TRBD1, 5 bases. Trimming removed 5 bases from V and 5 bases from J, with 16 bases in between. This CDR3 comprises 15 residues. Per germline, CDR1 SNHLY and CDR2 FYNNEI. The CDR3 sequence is CASSPDRIGHQPQHF. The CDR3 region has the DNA TGTGCCAGCAGTCCCGACAGAATTGGGCATCAGCCCCAGCATTTT.